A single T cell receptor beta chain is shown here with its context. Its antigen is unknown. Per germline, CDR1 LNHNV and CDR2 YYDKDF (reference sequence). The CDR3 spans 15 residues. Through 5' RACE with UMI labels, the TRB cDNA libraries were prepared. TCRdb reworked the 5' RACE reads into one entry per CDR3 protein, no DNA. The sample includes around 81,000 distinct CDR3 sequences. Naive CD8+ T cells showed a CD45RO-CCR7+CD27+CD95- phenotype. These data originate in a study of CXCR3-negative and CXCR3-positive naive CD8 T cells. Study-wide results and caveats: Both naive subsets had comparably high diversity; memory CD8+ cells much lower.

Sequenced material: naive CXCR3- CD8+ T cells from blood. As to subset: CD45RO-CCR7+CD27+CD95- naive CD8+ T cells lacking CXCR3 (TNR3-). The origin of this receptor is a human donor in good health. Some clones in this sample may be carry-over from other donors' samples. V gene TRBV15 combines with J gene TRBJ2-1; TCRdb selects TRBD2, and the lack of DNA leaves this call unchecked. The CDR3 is CATSPLAGEVHEQFF.